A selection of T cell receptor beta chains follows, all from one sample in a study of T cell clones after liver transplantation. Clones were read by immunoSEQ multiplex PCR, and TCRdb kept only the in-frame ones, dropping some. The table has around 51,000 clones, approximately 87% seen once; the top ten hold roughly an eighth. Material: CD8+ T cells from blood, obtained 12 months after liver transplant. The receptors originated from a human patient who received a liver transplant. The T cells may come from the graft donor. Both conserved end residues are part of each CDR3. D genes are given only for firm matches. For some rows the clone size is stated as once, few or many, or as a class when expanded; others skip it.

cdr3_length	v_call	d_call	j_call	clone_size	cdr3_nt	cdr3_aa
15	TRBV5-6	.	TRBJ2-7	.	TGTGCCAGCAGCTTGGGAGGGCTTGAATTTTACGAGCAGTACTTC	CASSLGGLEFYEQYF
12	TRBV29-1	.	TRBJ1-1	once	TGCAGCGCCCAGGCTCCGAGTAGTGTAGCTTTCTTT	CSAQAPSSVAFF
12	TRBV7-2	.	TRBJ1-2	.	TGTGCCAGCAGCCCTGACCACTATGGCTACACCTTC	CASSPDHYGYTF
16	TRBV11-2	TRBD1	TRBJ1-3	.	TGTGCCAGCAGCTCCGCAGGGGGCGTTAAGGTCAACACCATATATTTT	CASSSAGGVKVNTIYF
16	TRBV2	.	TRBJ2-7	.	TGTGCCAGCAGTGAGGAGGCGCAGGTTCCTTTCTACGAGCAGTACTTC	CASSEEAQVPFYEQYF
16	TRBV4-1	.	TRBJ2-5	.	TGCGCCAGCAGCCAGGGGGGTCTCGATCTACAAGAGACCCAGTACTTC	CASSQGGLDLQETQYF
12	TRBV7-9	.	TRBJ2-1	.	TGTGCCAGCAGCTACGACAGGAATGAGCAGTTCTTC	CASSYDRNEQFF
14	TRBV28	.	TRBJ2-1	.	TGTGCCAGCAGTTTACTGAGCTCCTACAATGAGCAGTTCTTC	CASSLLSSYNEQFF
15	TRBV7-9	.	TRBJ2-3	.	TGTGCCAGCAGCTTAAGGACAGCCGTCACAGATACGCAGTATTTT	CASSLRTAVTDTQYF
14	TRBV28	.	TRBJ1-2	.	TGTGCCAGCACCCAATTGGGGGGGACCCATGGCTACACCTTC	CASTQLGGTHGYTF
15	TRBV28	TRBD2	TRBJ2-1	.	TGTGCCAGCAGTTTTGGAGCGGGGTACTACAATGAGCAGTTCTTC	CASSFGAGYYNEQFF
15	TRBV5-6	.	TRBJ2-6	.	TGTGCCAGCAGCTTCTACAGGGCAGGGGCCAACGTCCTGACTTTC	CASSFYRAGANVLTF
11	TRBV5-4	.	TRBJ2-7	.	TGTGCCAGCAGCTTGGGTTACGAGCAGTACTTC	CASSLGYEQYF
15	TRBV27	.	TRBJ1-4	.	TGTGCCAGCAGTTTATCCGTTGCAACTAATGAAAAACTGTTTTTT	CASSLSVATNEKLFF
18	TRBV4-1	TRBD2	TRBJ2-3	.	TGCGCCAGCAGCCAAGACCTACTAGCGGGATATACCACAGATACGCAGTATTTT	CASSQDLLAGYTTDTQYF
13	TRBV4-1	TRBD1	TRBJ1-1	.	TGCGCCAGCAGCCAAAAACTAGGGACAGACGCTTTCTTT	CASSQKLGTDAFF
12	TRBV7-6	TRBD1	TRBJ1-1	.	TGTGCCAGCAGCTCAGGGGGGGCTGAAGCTTTCTTT	CASSSGGAEAFF
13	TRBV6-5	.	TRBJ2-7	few	TGTGCCAGCAGGCCCGTAGGTTTCGGCGAGCAGTACTTC	CASRPVGFGEQYF
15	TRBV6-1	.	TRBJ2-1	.	TGTGCCAGCAGTGTCTCAGCGGAAGGTGGGAATGAGCAGTTCTTC	CASSVSAEGGNEQFF
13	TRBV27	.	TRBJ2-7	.	TGTGCCAGCAGTTTAGTCGGTGGCTACGAGCAGTACTTC	CASSLVGGYEQYF
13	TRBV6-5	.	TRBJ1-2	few	TGTGCCAGCAGTCCTAGCACAGGGCTAGGCTACACCTTC	CASSPSTGLGYTF
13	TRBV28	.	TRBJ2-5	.	TGTGCCAGCAGTCCTTGGTCCCAAGAGACCCAGTACTTC	CASSPWSQETQYF
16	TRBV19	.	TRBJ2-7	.	TGTGCCAGTAGTCTTCTCTTTACGGGACAAGTTAACGAGCAGTACTTC	CASSLLFTGQVNEQYF
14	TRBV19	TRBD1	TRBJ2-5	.	TGTGCCAGTAGTAAAGGGACAGGAGAAGAGACCCAGTACTTC	CASSKGTGEETQYF
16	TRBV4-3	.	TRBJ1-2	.	TGCGCCAGCAGCCAAGATCTTGGCGGGGAGGGAGGAGGCTACACCTTC	CASSQDLGGEGGGYTF
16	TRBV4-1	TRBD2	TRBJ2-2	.	TGCGCCAGCAGCGTTGGGACTAGCGGTAACACCGGGGAGCTGTTTTTT	CASSVGTSGNTGELFF
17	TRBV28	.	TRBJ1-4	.	TGTGCCAGCAGTTTCGGGGGGGGACTTGCAACTAATGAAAAACTGTTTTTT	CASSFGGGLATNEKLFF
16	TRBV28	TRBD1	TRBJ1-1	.	TGTGCCAGCAGCTCCGGGACAGGGGGAACGAAGACTGAAGCTTTCTTT	CASSSGTGGTKTEAFF
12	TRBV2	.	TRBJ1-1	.	TGTGCCAGCATTGGAAGGGTTCCTGAAGCTTTCTTT	CASIGRVPEAFF
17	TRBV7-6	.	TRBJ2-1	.	TGTGCCAGCAGCTTAGGATCGCAGGGAGTCTCCTACAATGAGCAGTTCTTC	CASSLGSQGVSYNEQFF
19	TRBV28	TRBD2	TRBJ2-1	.	TGTGCCAGCAGTTTAGGACTAGCGGGAGGTGTGCGGGCCTACAATGAGCAGTTCTTC	CASSLGLAGGVRAYNEQFF
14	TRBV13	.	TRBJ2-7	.	TGTGCCAGCAGCTTAGTTGGGGGCGGATACGAGCAGTACTTC	CASSLVGGGYEQYF
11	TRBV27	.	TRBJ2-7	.	TGTGCCAGCAGTTTTTACTACGAGCAGTACTTC	CASSFYYEQYF
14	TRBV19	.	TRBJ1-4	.	TGTGCCAGTAGTTGGAGGGCGGGAGCGGAAAAACTGTTTTTT	CASSWRAGAEKLFF
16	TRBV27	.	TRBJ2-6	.	TGTGCCAGCAGCCAGGGGATGGGCGCTGGGGCCAACGTCCTGACTTTC	CASSQGMGAGANVLTF
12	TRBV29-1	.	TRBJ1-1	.	TGCAGCGGTGCGGCTGGGTCCCCTGAAGCTTTCTTT	CSGAAGSPEAFF
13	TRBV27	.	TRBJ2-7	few	TGTGCCAGCAGTTTAGGGCCTTACTACGAGCAGTACTTC	CASSLGPYYEQYF
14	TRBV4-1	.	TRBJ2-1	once	TGCGCCAGCAGCCAAGGGGTGAAATCCGATGAGCAGTTCTTC	CASSQGVKSDEQFF
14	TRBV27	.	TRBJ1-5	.	TGTGCCAGCAGTTTATCGGCGGAACATCAGCCCCAGCATTTT	CASSLSAEHQPQHF
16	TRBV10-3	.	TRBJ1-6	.	TGTGCCATCAGTGAGTCGCGGGGGACCAATAATTCACCCCTCCACTTT	CAISESRGTNNSPLHF
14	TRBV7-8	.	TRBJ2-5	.	TGTGCCAGCAGCTTGGGATCAGCGGAAGAGACCCAGTACTTC	CASSLGSAEETQYF
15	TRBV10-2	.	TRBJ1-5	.	TGCGCCAGCAGTTTCGGTGGGGAGAGCAATCAGCCCCAGCATTTT	CASSFGGESNQPQHF
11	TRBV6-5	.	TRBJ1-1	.	TGTGCCACCGGACGCAGTACTGAAGCTTTCTTT	CATGRSTEAFF
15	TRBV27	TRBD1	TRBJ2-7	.	TGTGCCAGCAGATCGGAAGGGACAGGAGCCTACGAGCAGTACTTC	CASRSEGTGAYEQYF
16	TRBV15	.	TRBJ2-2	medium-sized	TGTGCCACCAGCAGATATGGGTATGCGAACACCGGGGAGCTGTTTTTT	CATSRYGYANTGELFF
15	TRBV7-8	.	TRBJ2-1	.	TGTGCCAGCAGCTTAGAGGGCAGCAACTACAATGAGCAGTTCTTC	CASSLEGSNYNEQFF